This T cell receptor beta chain was sequenced for a study of a mutant IDH1 vaccine in newly diagnosed glioma. Sample time point: week 11, during vaccination. Doses comprised 300 ug of mutant IDH1 20-mer peptide each, plus topical imiquimod. Of note for this clone: Its antigen is as yet unknown.

This table comes from immunoSEQ multiplex PCR, and its TCRdb copy is limited to in-frame clones, with some not included. Here the sample spans about 130,000 clones, about 82% being singletons. Germline lookup yields CDR1 SGHRS and CDR2 YFSETQ. V lost 0 bases to trimming and J lost 3 bases; unmatched junction nucleotides: 4. The CDR3 is 15 residues long. The source material was PBMCs, sampled from a glioma patient whose treatment included an IDH1 peptide vaccine. The sequence was collected from a man aged 35-49 years with glioma. V is TRBV5-1 and J is TRBJ1-2; TRBD1 aligns across 8 bases. The CDR3 is CASSLGQGAHYGYTF. DNA for the CDR3: TGCGCCAGCAGCTTGGGGCAGGGGGCTCACTATGGCTACACCTTC.